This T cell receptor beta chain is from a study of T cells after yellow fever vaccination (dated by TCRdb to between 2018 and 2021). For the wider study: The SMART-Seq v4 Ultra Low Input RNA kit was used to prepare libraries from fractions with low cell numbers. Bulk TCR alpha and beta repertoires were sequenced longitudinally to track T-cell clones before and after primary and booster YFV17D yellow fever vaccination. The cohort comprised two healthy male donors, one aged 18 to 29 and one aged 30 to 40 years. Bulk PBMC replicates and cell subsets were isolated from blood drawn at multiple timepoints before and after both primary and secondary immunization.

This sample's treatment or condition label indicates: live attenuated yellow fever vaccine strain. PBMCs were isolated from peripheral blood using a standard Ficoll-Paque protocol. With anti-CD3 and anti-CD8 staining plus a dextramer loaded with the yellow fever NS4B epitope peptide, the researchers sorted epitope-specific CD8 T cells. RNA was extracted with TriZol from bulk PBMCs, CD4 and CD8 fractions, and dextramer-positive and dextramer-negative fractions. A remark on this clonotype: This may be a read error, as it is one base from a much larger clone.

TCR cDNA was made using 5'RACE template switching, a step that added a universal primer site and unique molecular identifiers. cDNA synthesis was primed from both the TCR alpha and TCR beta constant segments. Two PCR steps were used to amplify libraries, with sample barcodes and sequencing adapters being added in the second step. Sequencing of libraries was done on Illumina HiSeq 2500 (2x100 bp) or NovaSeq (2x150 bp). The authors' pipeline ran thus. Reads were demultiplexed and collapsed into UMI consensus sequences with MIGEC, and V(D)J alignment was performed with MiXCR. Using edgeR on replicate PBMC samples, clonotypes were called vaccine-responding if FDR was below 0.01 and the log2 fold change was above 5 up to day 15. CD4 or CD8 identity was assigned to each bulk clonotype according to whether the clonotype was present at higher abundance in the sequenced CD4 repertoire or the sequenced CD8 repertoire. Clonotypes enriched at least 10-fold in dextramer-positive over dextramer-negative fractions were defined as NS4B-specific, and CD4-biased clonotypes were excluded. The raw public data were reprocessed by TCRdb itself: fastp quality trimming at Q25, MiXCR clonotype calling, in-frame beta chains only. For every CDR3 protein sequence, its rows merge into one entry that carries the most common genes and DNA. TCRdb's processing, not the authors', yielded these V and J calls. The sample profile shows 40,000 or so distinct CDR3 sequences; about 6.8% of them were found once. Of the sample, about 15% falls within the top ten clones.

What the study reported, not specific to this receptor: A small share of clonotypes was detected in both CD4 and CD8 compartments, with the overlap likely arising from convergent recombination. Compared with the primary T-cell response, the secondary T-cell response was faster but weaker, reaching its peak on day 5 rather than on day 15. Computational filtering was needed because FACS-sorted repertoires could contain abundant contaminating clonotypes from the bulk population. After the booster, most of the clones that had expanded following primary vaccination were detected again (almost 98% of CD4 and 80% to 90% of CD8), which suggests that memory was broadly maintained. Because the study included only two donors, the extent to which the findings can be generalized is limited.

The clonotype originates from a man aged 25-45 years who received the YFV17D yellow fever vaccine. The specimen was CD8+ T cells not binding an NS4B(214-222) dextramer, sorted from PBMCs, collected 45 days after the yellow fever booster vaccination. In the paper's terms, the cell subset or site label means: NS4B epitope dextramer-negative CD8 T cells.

The nucleotides are TGTGCCAGCAGCCAAGCAGGTGGCGTGCAGTACTTC. This sequence encodes CASSQAGGVQYF. The chain links TRBV5-5 with TRBJ2-7; the D gene identity is not certain. A distance of 14 bases separates the germline ends of V and J, which lose 4 bases and 9 bases respectively. The CDR3 has 12 amino acids, counting the end cysteine and phenylalanine. Only the CDR3 portion is preserved as DNA: 36 bases, with reading frame beginning at the first base. Per the germline V gene (reference sequence), SGHKS is the CDR1 and YYEKEE is the CDR2.